The 14 T cell receptor beta chains below come from one sample, sequenced in a study of T cells in Graves' hyperthyroidism and ophthalmopathy. RNA transcripts were the template for amplifying TCR beta CDR3 regions. TCR CDR3 regions were first amplified by RT-PCR with HTBI primers. TCRdb reanalysed the multiplex PCR reads using MiXCR and keeps one entry per CDR3 protein. The sample lists fewer than 650,000 distinct CDR3 sequences; 46% were seen once. Sequencing was done on a sample of peripheral blood or thyroid tissue (not recorded which). The receptor source for this set is an adult woman with Graves' disease, either hyperthyroidism or ophthalmopathy (not recorded which).

This chain links TRBV11-2 with TRBJ2-2, with no clear D. The CDR3 has 14 residues. In germline, CDR1 is SGHAT, CDR2 FQNNGV. V lost 5 bases to trimming and J lost 4 bases, with 11 bases between them. The CDR3 protein is CASSPDPTTGELFF. CDR3 DNA sequence: TGTGCCAGCAGCCCTGACCCTACCACCGGGGAGCTGTTTTTT.

In its sample, this clonotype was seen a few times. V gene TRBV29-1 combines with J gene TRBJ1-1, with D possibly being TRBD1 (6 bases). There are 12 residues in the CDR3. Germline loops: CDR1 SQVTM, CDR2 ANQGSEA. V was shortened by 7 bases and J by 8 bases, with 17 bases between the two germline ends. Here the CDR3 reads CSADQGRGEAFF. In DNA, the CDR3 is TGCAGCGCCGATCAGGGGAGGGGGGAAGCTTTCTTT.

This clonotype occurred many times. The chain uses TRBV7-8 and TRBJ2-7; 7 bases fit TRBD2. The CDR3 runs to 14 residues. Trimming removed 5 bases from V and 3 bases from J; junction bases left unmatched: 7. Germline assignment: CDR1 SGHVS and CDR2 FQNEAQ. The CDR3 spells CASSTRTRLYEQYF. CDR3 in DNA: TGTGCCAGCAGCACTCGGACTAGGCTCTACGAGCAGTACTTC.

A few counts support this clonotype. The V gene is TRBV28, the J gene TRBJ2-5; 9 bases line up with TRBD1. The CDR3 has 16 residues. CDR1 and CDR2 from the germline V gene are MDHEN and SYDVKM. With 5 bases clipped from V and 6 bases from J, the junction kept 13 bases outside the gene matches. The CDR3 DNA reads as TGTGCCAGCAGTCCCACATGGGACAGGGATATCAAGACCCAGTACTTC. This gives the protein CASSPTWDRDIKTQYF.

CDR3 DNA sequence: TGTGCCAGCAGCCACTGGCCATTTATGGTCTATGGCTACACCTTC. Translating it yields CASSHWPFMVYGYTF. This chain links TRBV12-3 or TRBV12-4 with TRBJ1-2, with D unclear. V lost 6 bases, J lost 4 bases, and 18 bases lay in between. The CDR3 consists of 15 residues.

This chain uses TRBV10-3 with TRBJ1-6, with 7 bases identical to TRBD1. Per germline, CDR1 ENHRY and CDR2 SYGVKD. V was pared by 1 base and J by 11 bases, with 11 bases of the junction left unmatched. The CDR3 has 16 residues. The chain's CDR3 is CAISELATGKGTPLHF. In DNA, the CDR3 is TGTGCCATCAGTGAGTTAGCGACAGGGAAGGGGACACCCCTCCACTTT.

This clonotype was counted many times. V gene TRBV20-1 combines with J gene TRBJ2-7; 8 nucleotides agree with TRBD2. V was pared by 6 bases and J by 2 bases, with 12 bases of the junction left unmatched. The germline CDR1 and CDR2 sequences are DFQATT and SNEGSKA (reference sequence). The CDR3 has 15 amino acids. In DNA, the CDR3 is TGCAGTGCGCGGACAGAGCGGGGGAGAACCTACGAGCAGTACTTC. Translation: CSARTERGRTYEQYF.

The chain has TRBV24-1 and TRBJ2-5; TRBD2 agrees at 7 bases. The trim removed 5 bases at V and 1 base at J, leaving 9 bases unmatched. Germline V gene sequence: CDR1 KGHDR, CDR2 SFDVKD. This CDR3 is 16 amino acids long. The CDR3 DNA is TGTGCCACCAGTGCTAGTCGGCGGGAGTTCCAAGAGACCCAGTACTTC. Protein sequence: CATSASRREFQETQYF.

This clonotype was seen ten or more times. The J gene is TRBJ1-1, the V gene TRBV20-1; TRBD1 is a possible D gene (5 bases). V gave up 5 bases and J gave up 10 bases, with 14 bases separating them. Germline V gene data show CDR1 as DFQATT and CDR2 as SNEGSKA (reference sequence). This CDR3 comprises 11 residues. CDR3 coding DNA: TGCAGTGCTTCTAAACCCGGGGGAGCTTTCTTT. It is translated as CSASKPGGAFF.

V gene TRBV10-1 combines with J gene TRBJ2-1; D perhaps matches TRBD2 (6 bases). The germline CDR1 and CDR2 sequences are WNHNN and SYGVQD (reference sequence). The germline V and J ends were trimmed by 8 bases and 10 bases, with 18 bases remaining between them. The CDR3 is made up of 13 amino acids. In nucleotides, the CDR3 is TGCGCCAGCGGAGGGAGACCTTTAGTGGAGCAGTTCTTC. It translates to CASGGRPLVEQFF.

Many counts were recorded for this clonotype. The genes are TRBV7-2 and TRBJ2-7; TRBD1 matches at 7 bases. With V trimmed by 1 base and J by 4 bases, 4 bases remained unmatched. CDR1 SGHTA and CDR2 FQGNSA come from the germline V gene. This CDR3 is built from 14 residues. The CDR3 spells CASSLGRTGYEQYF. The CDR3 region has the DNA TGTGCCAGCAGCTTAGGTCGGACAGGATACGAGCAGTACTTC.

V usage is TRBV2 and J usage is TRBJ2-1; D may be TRBD2 (6 bases). The CDR3 is 18 amino acids. CDR1 and CDR2 (germline): SNHLY, FYNNEI. Trimming stripped 1 base from V and 0 bases from J, with 16 bases between. CDR3 sequence (DNA): TGTGCCAGCAGTGAAGACGCGGAAGCGGGCAGCTCCTACAATGAGCAGTTCTTC. Translated: CASSEDAEAGSSYNEQFF.

This clonotype has only a few counts. A read error may produce the germline difference seen at one junction end. The chain joins TRBV2 to TRBJ2-6; D is ambiguous. This CDR3 region has 12 residues. Looked up from germline, CDR1 is SNHLY and CDR2 is FYNNEI. CDR3 region: CASRGWANVPTF. The DNA for the CDR3 is TGTGCCAGCAGGGGGTGGGCCAACGTCCCGACTTTC.

This clonotype has more than one count but fewer than ten. Since a much larger clone is just one base distant, this may be a read error. J is TRBJ1-6 and V is TRBV4-1, with D unresolved. The V end lost 0 bases, the J end lost 11 bases, and 17 bases lay between the germline ends. The CDR3 consists of 16 residues. The germline V gene has CDR1 MGHRA and CDR2 YSYEKL. In DNA, the CDR3 is TGCGCCAGCAGCCAAGAGCGAGATCCGGCCTATCCACCCCTCCACTTT. Amino acid sequence: CASSQERDPAYPPLHF.